This entry is about one T cell receptor (beta chain). Its antigen is unidentified. Germline V gives CDR1 MNHEY, CDR2 SMNVEV (reference sequence). V was trimmed by 2 bases and J by 5 bases, leaving 15 bases between them. The CDR3 spans 15 residues. Sequencing was performed with immunoSEQ multiplex PCR; in TCRdb, only in-frame clones are kept and a portion is missing. The sample consists of tens of thousands of clones, 81% of them appearing once. Mismatch repair deficiency was confirmed in all patients, by PCR or immunohistochemistry. TCRs were sequenced from a few patients responding to pembrolizumab. The sample comes from a study of PD-1 blockade in mismatch repair-deficient tumors. Points from the study as a whole: Tumor-resident clones, often undetectable pretreatment in blood, expanded then contracted after pembrolizumab.

The receptor was isolated from an adult with mismatch repair-deficient cancer. The material sequenced was peripheral blood, taken 12 weeks after starting pembrolizumab. The gene calls are TRBV27 and TRBJ1-1, with D uncertain. CDR3 sequence (DNA): TGTGCCAGCAGTTTAAATGGTATGCGTGGGACTGAAGCTTTCTTT. It yields the protein CASSLNGMRGTEAFF.